The 17 T cell receptor beta chains below were found in one sample sequenced in a study of lymphopenia after photon versus proton radiotherapy. Here immunoSEQ multiplex PCR was the method, and the copy in TCRdb shows in-frame clones only, minus some. The sample carries around 66,000 clones, around 85% recorded once. Sequencing was performed on peripheral blood, taken from a patient treated with photon-based radiotherapy. Receptors were obtained from a man between 40 and 49 years old with gastric cancer.

Concerning this clone: The junction does not match germline at one end; this may be a read error. This chain uses TRBV6-5 with TRBJ1-2; 7 bases fit TRBD1. The germline V gene encodes CDR1 MNHEY and CDR2 SVGAGI. The CDR3 contains 12 residues. The chain's CDR3 is CASSDRGQGYAF. The CDR3 DNA reads as TGTGCCAGCTCTGATAGGGGGCAGGGCTACGCCTTC.

V usage is TRBV19 and J usage is TRBJ1-1; 7 bases are a match to TRBD1. The CDR3 consists of 14 residues. V gave up 4 bases and J gave up 1 base; unmatched junction bases: 3. The germline gives CDR1 LNHDA, CDR2 SQIVND (reference sequence). This chain's CDR3 is CASSTRTGNTEAFF. The CDR3, as DNA: TGTGCCAGTAGTACCCGGACAGGGAACACTGAAGCTTTCTTT.

The rearrangement joins TRBV4-1 to TRBJ2-1, with unresolved D. Germline values: CDR1 MGHRA, CDR2 YSYEKL. The length of the CDR3 is 13 residues. V was pared by 0 bases and J by 3 bases, with 3 bases between. The CDR3 DNA sequence: TGCGCCAGCAGCCAAGATCTCTACAATGAGCAGTTCTTC. The encoded protein is CASSQDLYNEQFF.

V and J are TRBV6-6 and TRBJ1-4; 7 bases map to TRBD1. V lost 2 bases to trimming and J lost 11 bases; unmatched junction nucleotides: 8. The V gene's germline CDR1 is MNHNY and CDR2 SVGAGI (reference sequence). The CDR3 runs to 14 residues. The CDR3 sequence: CASSYPGQEEKLFF. The CDR3 region has the DNA TGTGCCAGCAGTTACCCCGGACAGGAGGAGAAACTGTTTTTT.

The chain has TRBV19 and TRBJ2-4; D might be TRBD1 (6 bases). Per the germline V gene, CDR1 is LNHDA and CDR2 is SQIVND (reference sequence). The CDR3 length is 19 residues. Trimming took 5 bases from V and 0 from J, leaving 23 bases between them. CDR3 in amino acids: CASSPRPSNRDGAKNIQYF. The CDR3 DNA is TGTGCCAGTAGTCCTAGACCCTCAAACAGGGACGGAGCCAAAAACATTCAGTACTTC.

Written as DNA, the CDR3 is TGTGCCAGCAGTTTATCGAAGAGGGCTGAAGCTTTCTTT. This sequence encodes CASSLSKRAEAFF. The chain recombines TRBV27 with TRBJ1-1; the D is unclear. Trimming left V 0 bases short and J 6 bases short, with 8 bases between. The CDR3 is 13 amino acids. Germline-derived CDR1 and CDR2 are MNHEY and SMNVEV (reference sequence).

The chain is built from TRBV4-1 and TRBJ1-5; no reliable D call. In germline, CDR1 is MGHRA, CDR2 YSYEKL. Trimming removed 0 bases from V and 2 bases from J, with 11 bases in between. This CDR3 has 16 residues. As DNA, the CDR3 is TGCGCCAGCAGCCAAGAGCTGGGTTTCGGCAATCAGCCCCAGCATTTT. Amino acid sequence: CASSQELGFGNQPQHF.

The rearrangement uses TRBV4-1 and TRBJ1-2; D perhaps matches TRBD1 (5 bases). V was cut by 0 bases and J by 5 bases, with 16 bases left in between. The CDR3 loop spans 16 amino acids. Germline V gene data show CDR1 as MGHRA and CDR2 as YSYEKL. The CDR3 nucleotides read TGCGCCAGCAGCCAAGATCTTGTGCTGGGGGGTTATGGCTACACCTTC. It encodes CASSQDLVLGGYGYTF.

This clone has only one observation. The V gene is TRBV2, the J gene TRBJ1-5, with D possibly TRBD1 on 5 matching bases. With 1 base removed from V and 0 bases from J, the gap between germline ends came to 10 bases. Germline V CDR1 and CDR2: SNHLY, FYNNEI. The CDR3 loop spans 16 amino acids. CDR3 DNA: TGTGCCAGCAGTGAAGGGAGGACAACTAGCAATCAGCCCCAGCATTTT. Encoded protein: CASSEGRTTSNQPQHF.

J is TRBJ1-1 and V is TRBV19, with D tentatively TRBD1 (5 bases). Germline V gene sequence: CDR1 LNHDA, CDR2 SQIVND (reference sequence). The CDR3 runs to 16 residues. Trimming pared 1 base from V and 0 bases from J, leaving 12 bases between. The CDR3 coding sequence is TGTGCCAGTAGTATAGGTACAGGTGGCATGAACACTGAAGCTTTCTTT. It codes for CASSIGTGGMNTEAFF. Variable domain in full (rest from reference TRBV19 and TRBJ1-1): DGGITQSPKYLFRKEGQNVTLSCEQNLNHDAMYWYRQDPGQGLRLIYYSQIVNDFQKGDIAEGYSVSREKKESFPLTVTSAQKNPTAFYLCASSIGTGGMNTEAFFGQGTRLTVV.

V gene TRBV7-2 combines with J gene TRBJ1-2, with D tentatively TRBD1 (6 bases). The CDR3 is made up of 15 amino acids. In germline, CDR1 is SGHTA, CDR2 FQGNSA. Trimming removed 0 bases at V and 8 bases at J, with 16 bases between. The CDR3 sequence is CASSLAHDQGPGYTF. The CDR3, as DNA: TGTGCCAGCAGCTTAGCCCATGATCAGGGGCCCGGCTACACCTTC.

The rearrangement links TRBV5-1 to TRBJ1-1; D remains ambiguous. The germline V gene has CDR1 SGHRS and CDR2 YFSETQ. V shed 0 bases and J shed 4 bases, with 16 bases lying between them. The CDR3 loop spans 16 amino acids. The CDR3 DNA follows: TGCGCCAGCAGCTTGGGTCCCCAGACTCGGGGCACTGAAGCTTTCTTT. Protein sequence: CASSLGPQTRGTEAFF.

This clone was recorded once. The V call is TRBV5-1, the J call TRBJ2-2; TRBD1 might be the D (6 bases). CDR1 and CDR2 (germline): SGHRS, YFSETQ. Trimming cost V 4 bases and J 3 bases, with 10 bases left between them. The CDR3 length is 14 residues. This CDR3 is CASSRAGDTGELFF. As DNA, the CDR3 is TGCGCCAGCAGCAGGGCAGGGGACACCGGGGAGCTGTTTTTT.

The chain employs TRBV29-1 and TRBJ2-5, with D possibly TRBD1 on 5 matching bases. CDR3 size: 14 residues. Germline CDR1 and CDR2: SQVTM and ANQGSEA. Trimming pared 1 base from V and 9 bases from J, leaving 18 bases between. CDR3: CSVEVGSTQGAQYF. The CDR3 coding sequence is TGCAGCGTTGAAGTGGGCTCCACCCAAGGGGCCCAGTACTTC. Using reference TRBV29-1 and TRBJ2-5 for the parts outside the CDR3, the full variable domain is SAVISQKPSRDICQRGTSLTIQCQVDSQVTMMFWYRQQPGQSLTLIATANQGSEATYESGFVIDKFPISRPNLTFSTLTVSNMSPEDSSIYLCSVEVGSTQGAQYFGPGTRLLVL.

The gene calls are TRBV2 and TRBJ2-2; perhaps TRBD2 as D (5 bases). Germline CDR1 SNHLY, CDR2 FYNNEI. This CDR3 has 14 amino acids. V was pared by 4 bases and J by 3 bases, with 9 bases between. The CDR3 sequence: CASSGSDYTGELFF. For the CDR3, the DNA is TGTGCCAGCAGTGGTAGCGACTACACCGGGGAGCTGTTTTTT.

The rearrangement links TRBV5-1 to TRBJ2-5, with 11 bases matching TRBD1. The CDR3 runs to 15 residues. Looked up from germline, CDR1 is SGHRS and CDR2 is YFSETQ. The trim removed 4 bases at V and 5 bases at J, leaving 7 bases unmatched. The CDR3 spells CASSAGTGGFETQYF. Here the CDR3 DNA reads TGCGCCAGCAGCGCCGGGACAGGGGGATTTGAGACCCAGTACTTC.

This chain uses TRBV10-3 with TRBJ2-1; weak D call: TRBD1 (6 bases). Per germline, CDR1 ENHRY and CDR2 SYGVKD. V was cut by 3 bases and J by 2 bases, with 14 bases left in between. The CDR3 extends over 16 amino acids. In nucleotides, the CDR3 is TGTGCCATCAGTGAAAGAGGGGGTAGCGCCTACAATGAGCAGTTCTTC. The encoded protein is CAISERGGSAYNEQFF.